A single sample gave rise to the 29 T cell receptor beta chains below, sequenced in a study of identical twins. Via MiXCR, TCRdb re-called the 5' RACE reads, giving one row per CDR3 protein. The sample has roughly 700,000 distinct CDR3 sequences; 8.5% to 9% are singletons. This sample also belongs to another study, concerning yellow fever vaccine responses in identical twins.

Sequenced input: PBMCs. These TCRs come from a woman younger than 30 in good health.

The DNA for the CDR3 is TGCAGTGCTAGATCGGGACAGGGGGCTGGGTACGAGCAGTACTTC. It codes for CSARSGQGAGYEQYF. The chain is built from TRBV20-1 and TRBJ2-7; TRBD1 matches 12 bases. V trimming: 2 bases; J trimming: 4 bases; junction bases outside the gene matches: 6. Germline lookup yields CDR1 DFQATT and CDR2 SNEGSKA (reference sequence). CDR3 length: 15 amino acids.

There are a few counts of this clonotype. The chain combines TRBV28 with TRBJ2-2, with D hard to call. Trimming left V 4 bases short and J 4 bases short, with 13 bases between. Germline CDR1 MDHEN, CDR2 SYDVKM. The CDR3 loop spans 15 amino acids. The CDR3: CASSSHGLGTGELFF. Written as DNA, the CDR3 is TGTGCCAGCAGTTCCCACGGTCTGGGCACCGGGGAGCTGTTTTTT.

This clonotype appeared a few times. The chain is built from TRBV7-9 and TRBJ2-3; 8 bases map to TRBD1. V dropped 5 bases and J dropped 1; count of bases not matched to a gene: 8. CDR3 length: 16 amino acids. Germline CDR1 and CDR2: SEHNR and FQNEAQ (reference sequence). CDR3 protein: CASSPEGDRRTDTQYF. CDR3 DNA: TGTGCCAGCAGCCCGGAGGGGGACAGGCGCACAGATACGCAGTATTTT.

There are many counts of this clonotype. CDR3 residues: CASSPAGVLGTDTQYF. DNA for the CDR3: TGTGCCAGCAGCCCGGCGGGCGTGCTAGGCACAGATACGCAGTATTTT. The chain links TRBV5-8 to TRBJ2-3, with TRBD2 as a possible D gene (5 bases). Germline CDR1 SGHTS, CDR2 YDEGEE. The CDR3 runs 16 residues. Trimming stripped 4 bases from V and 1 base from J, with 16 bases between.

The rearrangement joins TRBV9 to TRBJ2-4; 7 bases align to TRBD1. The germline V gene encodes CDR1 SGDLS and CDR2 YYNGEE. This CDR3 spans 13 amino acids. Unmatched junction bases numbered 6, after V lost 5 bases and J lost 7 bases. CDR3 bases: TGTGCCAGCAGTCGACAGGGCGCGAACATTCAGTACTTC. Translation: CASSRQGANIQYF. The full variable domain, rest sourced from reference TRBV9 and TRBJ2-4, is DSGVTQTPKHLITATGQRVTLRCSPRSGDLSVYWYQQSLDQGLQFLIQYYNGEERAKGNILERFSAQQFPDLHSELNLSSLELGDSALYFCASSRQGANIQYFGAGTRLSVL.

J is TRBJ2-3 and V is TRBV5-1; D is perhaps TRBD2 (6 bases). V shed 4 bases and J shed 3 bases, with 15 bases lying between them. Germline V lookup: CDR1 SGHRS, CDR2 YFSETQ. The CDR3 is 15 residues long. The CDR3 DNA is TGCGCCAGCAGCCCCCGGGTAGCGGAGACAGATACGCAGTATTTT. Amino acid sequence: CASSPRVAETDTQYF.

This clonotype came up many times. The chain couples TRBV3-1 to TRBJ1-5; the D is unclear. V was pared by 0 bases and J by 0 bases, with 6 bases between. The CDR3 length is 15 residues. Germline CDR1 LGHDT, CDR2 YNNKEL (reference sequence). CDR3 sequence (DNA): TGTGCCAGCAGCCAAGAGGGGTATAGCAATCAGCCCCAGCATTTT. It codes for CASSQEGYSNQPQHF. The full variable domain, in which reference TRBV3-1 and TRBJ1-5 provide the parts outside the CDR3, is DTAVSQTPKYLVTQMGNDKSIKCEQNLGHDTMYWYKQDSKKFLKIMFSYNNKELIINETVPNRFSPKSPDKAHLNLHINSLELGDSAVYFCASSQEGYSNQPQHFGDGTRLSIL.

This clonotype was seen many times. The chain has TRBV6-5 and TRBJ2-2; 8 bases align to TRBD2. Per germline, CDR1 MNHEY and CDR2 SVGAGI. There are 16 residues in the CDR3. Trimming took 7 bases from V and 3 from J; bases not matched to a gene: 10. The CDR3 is CASINGGAPYTGELFF. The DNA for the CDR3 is TGTGCCAGCATTAACGGGGGGGCGCCTTACACCGGGGAGCTGTTTTTT.

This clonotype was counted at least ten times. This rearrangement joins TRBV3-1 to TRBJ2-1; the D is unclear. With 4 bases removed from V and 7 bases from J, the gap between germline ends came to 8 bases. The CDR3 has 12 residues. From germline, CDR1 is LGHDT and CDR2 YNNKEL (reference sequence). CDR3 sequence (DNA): TGTGCCAGCAGCCCTCGCCCAAATGAGCAGTTCTTC. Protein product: CASSPRPNEQFF.

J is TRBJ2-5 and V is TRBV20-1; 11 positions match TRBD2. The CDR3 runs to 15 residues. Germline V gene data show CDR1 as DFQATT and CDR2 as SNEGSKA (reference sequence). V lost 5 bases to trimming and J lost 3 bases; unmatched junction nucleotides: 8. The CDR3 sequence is CSADLAGGPKETQYF. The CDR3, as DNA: TGCAGTGCTGACTTAGCGGGGGGGCCGAAAGAGACCCAGTACTTC.

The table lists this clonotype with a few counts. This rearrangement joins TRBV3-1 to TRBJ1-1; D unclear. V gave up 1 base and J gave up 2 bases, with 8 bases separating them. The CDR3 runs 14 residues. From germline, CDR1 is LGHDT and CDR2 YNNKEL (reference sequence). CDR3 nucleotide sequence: TGTGCCAGCAGCCAAGCCCCGGGTAACACTGAAGCTTTCTTT. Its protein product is CASSQAPGNTEAFF. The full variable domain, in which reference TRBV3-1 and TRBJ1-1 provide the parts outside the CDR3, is DTAVSQTPKYLVTQMGNDKSIKCEQNLGHDTMYWYKQDSKKFLKIMFSYNNKELIINETVPNRFSPKSPDKAHLNLHINSLELGDSAVYFCASSQAPGNTEAFFGQGTRLTVV.

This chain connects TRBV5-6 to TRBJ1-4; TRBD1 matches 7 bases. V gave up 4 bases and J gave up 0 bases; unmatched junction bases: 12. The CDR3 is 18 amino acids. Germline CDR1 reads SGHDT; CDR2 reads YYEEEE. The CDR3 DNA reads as TGTGCCAGCAGCCTCGCGTCGGGACAGAAAACAACTAATGAAAAACTGTTTTTT. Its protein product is CASSLASGQKTTNEKLFF.

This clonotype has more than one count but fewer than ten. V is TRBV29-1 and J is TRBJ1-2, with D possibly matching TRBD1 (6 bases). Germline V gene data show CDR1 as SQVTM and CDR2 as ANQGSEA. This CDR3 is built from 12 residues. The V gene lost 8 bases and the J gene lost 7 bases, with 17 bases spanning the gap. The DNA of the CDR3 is TGCAGCTCCGCGGGGGGCGGAACTGGCTACACCTTC. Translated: CSSAGGGTGYTF.

The CDR3 spells CASSLSFLTSGTSGRETQYF. In nucleotides, the CDR3 is TGTGCCAGCAGTCTCTCCTTTTTGACCTCCGGGACTAGCGGACGAGAGACCCAGTACTTC. V usage is TRBV27 and J usage is TRBJ2-5, with TRBD2 identical over 11 bases. The ends lost 5 bases at V and 4 bases at J; junction bases unmatched: 21. The germline gives CDR1 MNHEY, CDR2 SMNVEV (reference sequence). The CDR3 contains 20 residues.

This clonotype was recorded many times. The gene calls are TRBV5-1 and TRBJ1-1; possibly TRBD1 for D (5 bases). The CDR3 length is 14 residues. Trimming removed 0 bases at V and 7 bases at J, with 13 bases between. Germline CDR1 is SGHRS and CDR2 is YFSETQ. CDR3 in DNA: TGCGCCAGCAGCTTGGCCCCAGGGCGAAATGAAGCTTTCTTT. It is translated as CASSLAPGRNEAFF.

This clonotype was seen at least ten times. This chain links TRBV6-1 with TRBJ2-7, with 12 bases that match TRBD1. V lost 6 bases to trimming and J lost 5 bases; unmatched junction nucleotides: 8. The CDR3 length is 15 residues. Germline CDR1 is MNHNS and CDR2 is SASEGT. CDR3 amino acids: CASSRPGQGANEQYF. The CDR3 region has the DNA TGTGCCAGCAGCCGACCGGGACAGGGGGCCAACGAGCAGTACTTC.

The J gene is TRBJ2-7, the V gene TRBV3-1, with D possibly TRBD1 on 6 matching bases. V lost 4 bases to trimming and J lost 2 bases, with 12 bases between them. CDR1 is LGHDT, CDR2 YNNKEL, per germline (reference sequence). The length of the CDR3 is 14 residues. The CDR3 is CASSPDSPPYEQYF. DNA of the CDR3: TGTGCCAGCAGCCCGGACAGCCCACCCTACGAGCAGTACTTC.

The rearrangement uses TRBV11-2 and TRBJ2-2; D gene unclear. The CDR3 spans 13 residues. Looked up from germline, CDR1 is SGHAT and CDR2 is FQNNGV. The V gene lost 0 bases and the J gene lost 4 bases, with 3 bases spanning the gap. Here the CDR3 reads CASSLEFTGELFF. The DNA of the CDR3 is TGTGCCAGCAGCTTAGAATTCACCGGGGAGCTGTTTTTT.

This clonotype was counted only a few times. In nucleotides, the CDR3 is TGTGCCAGCAGTTTCGATGCTGGCTACACCTTC. It codes for CASSFDAGYTF. The V gene is TRBV2, the J gene TRBJ1-2; the D is unclear. Germline CDR1 and CDR2: SNHLY and FYNNEI. V dropped 5 bases and J dropped 7 bases, with 8 bases sitting between them. The CDR3 is 11 amino acids.

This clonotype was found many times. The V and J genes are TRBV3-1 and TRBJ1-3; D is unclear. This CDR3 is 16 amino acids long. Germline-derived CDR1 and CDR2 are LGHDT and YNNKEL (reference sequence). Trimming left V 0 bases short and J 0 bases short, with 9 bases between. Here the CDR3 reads CASSQDRRSSGNTIYF. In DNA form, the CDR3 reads TGTGCCAGCAGCCAAGATCGCCGGTCCTCTGGAAACACCATATATTTT.

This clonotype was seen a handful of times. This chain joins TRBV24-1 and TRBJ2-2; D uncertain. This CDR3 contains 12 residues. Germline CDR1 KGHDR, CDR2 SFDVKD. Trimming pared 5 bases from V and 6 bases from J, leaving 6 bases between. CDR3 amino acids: CATSAAPGELFF. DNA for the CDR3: TGTGCCACCAGTGCCGCACCCGGGGAGCTGTTTTTT.

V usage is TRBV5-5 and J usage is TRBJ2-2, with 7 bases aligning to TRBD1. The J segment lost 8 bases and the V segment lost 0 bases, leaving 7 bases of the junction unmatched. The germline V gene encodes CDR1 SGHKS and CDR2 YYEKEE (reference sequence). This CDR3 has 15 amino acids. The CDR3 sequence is CASSLVRDSTGELFF. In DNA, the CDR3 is TGTGCCAGCAGCTTGGTTAGGGACAGTACGGGGGAGCTGTTTTTT. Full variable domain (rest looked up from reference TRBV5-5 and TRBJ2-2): DAGVTQSPTHLIKTRGQQVTLRCSPISGHKSVSWYQQVLGQGPQFIFQYYEKEERGRGNFPDRFSARQFPNYSSELNVNALLLGDSALYLCASSLVRDSTGELFFGEGSRLTVL.

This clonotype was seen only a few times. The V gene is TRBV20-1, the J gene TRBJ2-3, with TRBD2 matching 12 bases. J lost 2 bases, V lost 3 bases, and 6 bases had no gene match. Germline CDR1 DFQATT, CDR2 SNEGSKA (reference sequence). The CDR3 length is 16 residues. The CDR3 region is CSARASGRVNTDTQYF. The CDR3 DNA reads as TGCAGTGCTAGGGCTAGCGGGAGGGTCAACACAGATACGCAGTATTTT.

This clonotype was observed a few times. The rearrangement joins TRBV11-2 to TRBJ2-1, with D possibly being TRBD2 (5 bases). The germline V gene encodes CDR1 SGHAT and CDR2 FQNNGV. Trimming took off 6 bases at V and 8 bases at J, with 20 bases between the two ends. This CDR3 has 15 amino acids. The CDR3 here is CASSLTGLLFYEQFF. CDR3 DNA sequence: TGTGCCAGCAGTTTGACCGGACTGCTCTTCTATGAGCAGTTCTTC.

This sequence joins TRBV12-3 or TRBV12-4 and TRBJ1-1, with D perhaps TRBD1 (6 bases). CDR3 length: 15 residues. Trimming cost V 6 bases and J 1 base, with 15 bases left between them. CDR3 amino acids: CASSNWGATNTEAFF. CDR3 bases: TGTGCCAGCAGCAACTGGGGGGCGACGAACACTGAAGCTTTCTTT.

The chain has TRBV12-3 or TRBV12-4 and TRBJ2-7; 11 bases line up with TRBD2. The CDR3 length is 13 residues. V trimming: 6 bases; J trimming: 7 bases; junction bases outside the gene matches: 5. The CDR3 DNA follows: TGTGCCAGCAGACTAGCGGGAGTGTTTGAGCAGTACTTC. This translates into CASRLAGVFEQYF.

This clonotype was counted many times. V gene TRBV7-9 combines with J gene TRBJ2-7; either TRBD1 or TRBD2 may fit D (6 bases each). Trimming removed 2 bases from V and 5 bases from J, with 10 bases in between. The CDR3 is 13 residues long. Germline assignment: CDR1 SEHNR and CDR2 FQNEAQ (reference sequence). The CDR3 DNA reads TGTGCCAGCAGCTTATGGGGGGCGGACGAGCAGTACTTC. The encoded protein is CASSLWGADEQYF.

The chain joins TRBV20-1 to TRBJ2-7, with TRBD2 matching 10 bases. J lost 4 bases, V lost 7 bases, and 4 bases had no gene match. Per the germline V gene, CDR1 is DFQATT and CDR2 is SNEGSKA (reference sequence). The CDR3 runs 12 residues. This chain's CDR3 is CSGGLAEYEQYF. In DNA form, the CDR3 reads TGCAGTGGCGGACTAGCGGAGTACGAGCAGTACTTC.

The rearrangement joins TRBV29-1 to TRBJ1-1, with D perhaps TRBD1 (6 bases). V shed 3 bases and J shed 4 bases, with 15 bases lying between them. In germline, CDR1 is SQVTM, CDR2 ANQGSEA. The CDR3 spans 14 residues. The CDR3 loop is CSVDRGSWGTEAFF. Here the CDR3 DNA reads TGCAGCGTTGATAGGGGGTCCTGGGGCACTGAAGCTTTCTTT.